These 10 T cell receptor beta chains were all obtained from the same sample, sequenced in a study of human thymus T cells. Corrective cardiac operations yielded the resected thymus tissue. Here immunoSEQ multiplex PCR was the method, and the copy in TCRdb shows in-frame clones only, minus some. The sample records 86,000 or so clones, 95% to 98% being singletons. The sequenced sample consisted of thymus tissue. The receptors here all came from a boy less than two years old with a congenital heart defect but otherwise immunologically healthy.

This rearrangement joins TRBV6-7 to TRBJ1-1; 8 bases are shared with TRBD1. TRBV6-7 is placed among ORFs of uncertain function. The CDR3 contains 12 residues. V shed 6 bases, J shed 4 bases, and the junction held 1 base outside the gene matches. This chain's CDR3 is CASRTGGTEAFF. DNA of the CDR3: TGTGCCAGCAGAACAGGGGGCACTGAAGCTTTCTTT.

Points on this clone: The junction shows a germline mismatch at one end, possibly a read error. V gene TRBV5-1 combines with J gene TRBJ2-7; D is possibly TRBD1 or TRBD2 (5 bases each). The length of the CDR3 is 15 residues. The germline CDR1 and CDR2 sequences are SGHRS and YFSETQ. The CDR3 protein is CASGLADGAPYEQYF. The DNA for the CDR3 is TGCGCCAGCGGCTTGGCCGACGGGGCCCCCTACGAGCAGTACTTC.

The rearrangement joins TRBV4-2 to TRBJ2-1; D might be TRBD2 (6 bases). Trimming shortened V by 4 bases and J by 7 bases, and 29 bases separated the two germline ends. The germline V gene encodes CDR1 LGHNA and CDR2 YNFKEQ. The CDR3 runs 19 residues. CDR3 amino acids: CASSPGGFSGTSVGNEQFF. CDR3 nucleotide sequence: TGTGCCAGCAGCCCCGGAGGTTTTAGCGGAACATCCGTGGGGAATGAGCAGTTCTTC.

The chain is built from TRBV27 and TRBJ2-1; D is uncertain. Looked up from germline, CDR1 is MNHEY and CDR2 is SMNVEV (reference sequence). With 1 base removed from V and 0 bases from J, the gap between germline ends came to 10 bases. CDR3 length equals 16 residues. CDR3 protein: CASSLLGVSSYNEQFF. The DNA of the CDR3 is TGTGCCAGCAGTTTATTGGGCGTGAGCTCCTACAATGAGCAGTTCTTC.

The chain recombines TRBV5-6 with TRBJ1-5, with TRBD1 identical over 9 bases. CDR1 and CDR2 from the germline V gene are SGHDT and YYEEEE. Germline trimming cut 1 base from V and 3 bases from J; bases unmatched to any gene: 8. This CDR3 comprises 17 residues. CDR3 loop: CASSLRNDRGTNQPQHF. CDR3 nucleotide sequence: TGTGCCAGCAGCTTGCGAAATGACAGGGGGACCAATCAGCCCCAGCATTTT.

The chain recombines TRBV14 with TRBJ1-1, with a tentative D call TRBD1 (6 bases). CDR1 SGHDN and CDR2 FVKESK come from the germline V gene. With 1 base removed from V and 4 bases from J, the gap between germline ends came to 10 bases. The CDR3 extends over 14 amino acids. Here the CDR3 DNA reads TGTGCCAGCAGCCAAGGCAGGGGCAGCACTGAAGCTTTCTTT. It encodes CASSQGRGSTEAFF.

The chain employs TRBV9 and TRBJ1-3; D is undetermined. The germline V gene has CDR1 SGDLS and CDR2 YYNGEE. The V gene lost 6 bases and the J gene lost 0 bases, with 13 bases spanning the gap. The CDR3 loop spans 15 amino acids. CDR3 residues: CASKPTDFSGNTIYF. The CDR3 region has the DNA TGTGCCAGCAAACCCACAGATTTCTCTGGAAACACCATATATTTT.

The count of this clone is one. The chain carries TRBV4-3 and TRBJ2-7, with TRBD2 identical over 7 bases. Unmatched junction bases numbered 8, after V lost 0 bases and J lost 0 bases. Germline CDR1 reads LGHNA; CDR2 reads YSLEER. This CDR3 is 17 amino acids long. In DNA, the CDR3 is TGCGCCAGCAGCCAAGAAGCCCGACGGGGGGTCTCCTACGAGCAGTACTTC. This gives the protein CASSQEARRGVSYEQYF.

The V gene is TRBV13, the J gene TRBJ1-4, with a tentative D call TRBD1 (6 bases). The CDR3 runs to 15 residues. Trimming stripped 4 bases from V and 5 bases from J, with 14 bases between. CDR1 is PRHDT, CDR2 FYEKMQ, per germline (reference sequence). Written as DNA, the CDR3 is TGTGCCAGCAGCTCCTTCGACAGGTTCAATGAAAAACTGTTTTTT. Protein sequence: CASSSFDRFNEKLFF.

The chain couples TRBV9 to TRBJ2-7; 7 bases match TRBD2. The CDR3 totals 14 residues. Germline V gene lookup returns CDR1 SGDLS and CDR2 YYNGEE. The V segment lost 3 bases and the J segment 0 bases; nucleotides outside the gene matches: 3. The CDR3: CASSETGGSYEQYF. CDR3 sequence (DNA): TGTGCCAGCAGCGAGACGGGGGGCTCCTACGAGCAGTACTTC.